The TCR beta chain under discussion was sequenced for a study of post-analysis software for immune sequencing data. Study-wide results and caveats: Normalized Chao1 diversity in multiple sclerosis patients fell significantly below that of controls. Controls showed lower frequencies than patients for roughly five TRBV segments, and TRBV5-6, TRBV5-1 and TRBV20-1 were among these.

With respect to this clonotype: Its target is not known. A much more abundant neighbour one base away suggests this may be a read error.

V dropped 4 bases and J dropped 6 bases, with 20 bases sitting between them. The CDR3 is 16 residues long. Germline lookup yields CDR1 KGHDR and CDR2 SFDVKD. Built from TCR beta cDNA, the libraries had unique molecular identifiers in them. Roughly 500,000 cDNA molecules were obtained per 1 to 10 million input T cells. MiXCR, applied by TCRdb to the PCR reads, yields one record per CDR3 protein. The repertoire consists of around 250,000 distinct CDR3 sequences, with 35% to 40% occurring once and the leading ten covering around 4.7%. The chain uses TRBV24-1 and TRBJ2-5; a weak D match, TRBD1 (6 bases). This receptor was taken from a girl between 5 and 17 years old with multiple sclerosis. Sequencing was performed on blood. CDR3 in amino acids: CATSDPGRRGEKTQYF. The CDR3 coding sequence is TGTGCCACCAGTGACCCGGGACGCAGGGGCGAGAAGACCCAGTACTTC.